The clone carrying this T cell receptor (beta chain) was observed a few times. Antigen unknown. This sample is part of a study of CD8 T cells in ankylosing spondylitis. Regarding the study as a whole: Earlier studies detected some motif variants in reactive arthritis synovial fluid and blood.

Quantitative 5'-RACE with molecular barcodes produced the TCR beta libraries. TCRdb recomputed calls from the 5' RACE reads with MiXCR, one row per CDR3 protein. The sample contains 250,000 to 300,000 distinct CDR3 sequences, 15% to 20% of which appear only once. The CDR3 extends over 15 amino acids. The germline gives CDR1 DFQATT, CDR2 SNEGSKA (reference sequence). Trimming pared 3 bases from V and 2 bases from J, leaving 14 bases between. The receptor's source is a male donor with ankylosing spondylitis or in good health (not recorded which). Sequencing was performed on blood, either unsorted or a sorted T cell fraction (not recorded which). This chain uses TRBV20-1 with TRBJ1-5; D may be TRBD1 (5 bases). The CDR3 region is CSASEGIRGNQPQHF. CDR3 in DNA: TGCAGTGCTAGCGAGGGGATTAGGGGCAATCAGCCCCAGCATTTT.